This T cell receptor (beta chain) was sequenced in a study of blood T cell repertoires in COVID-19. Study details: The United States, Italy and Spain supplied acute and convalescent COVID-19 samples. T cells, B-cell-depleted T cells, or PBMCs provided the cDNA or gDNA that served as material.

In the original workflow: Cell counts per sample came from amplifying reference gene primers. Assay: immunoSEQ multiplex PCR; the TCRdb copy retains only in-frame clones and omits some. V and J calls and clone size are those listed in that table; D and trimming were worked out from the DNA. The sample comprises some 120,000 clones, 70% to 90% of which are singletons, and approximately 3.9% rests with the top ten. This clone was detected only a few times. CDR1 and CDR2 from the germline V gene are LGHDT and YNNKEL (reference sequence). This CDR3 is 16 amino acids long. V gave up 3 bases and J gave up 0 bases; unmatched junction bases: 5.

This clonotype originated in a woman aged 45-65 years with acute or convalescent COVID-19. Material: peripheral blood. The V call is TRBV3-1 (or the pseudogene TRBV3-2), the J call TRBJ2-1, with 7 bases aligning to TRBD2. CDR3 nucleotide sequence: TGTGCCAGCAGCCACACTAGCGCCATCTCCTACAATGAGCAGTTCTTC. Translation gives CASSHTSAISYNEQFF.